These T cell receptor beta chains were read from a single sample in a study of cytomegalovirus exposure and HLA in healthy donors. Profiled with immunoSEQ multiplex PCR; TCRdb holds only in-frame clones, not every one. The data hold tens of thousands of clones, with about 70% observed a single time. Sequencing was done on a sample of PBMCs. The receptors stem from a young man in good health and CMV-seronegative. The CDR3 runs from the conserved cysteine through the conserved F or W. A D gene is named only where the DNA matches it firmly. Size is stated for part of the rows, as once, few or many counts, or as a class when the clone is expanded.

DNA: TGTGCCAGCAGCCCACAGGGTATGAACACTGAAGCTTTCTTT; CDR3: CASSPQGMNTEAFF; size: NA; J: TRBJ1-1; V: TRBV7-3; D: NA
DNA: TGTGCCAGCTCACCTTACAGGGATCAGCCCCAGCATTTT; CDR3: CASSPYRDQPQHF; size: NA; J: TRBJ1-5; V: TRBV18; D: NA
DNA: TGCGCCAGCAGCCCGGGGGGTTTCCTCAGGTACAAGGGTTACGAGCAGTACTTC; CDR3: CASSPGGFLRYKGYEQYF; size: NA; J: TRBJ2-7; V: TRBV5-1; D: TRBD2
DNA: TGTGCCAGCAGCTTAGAGGCAGGGTTTTCCTACAATGAGCAGTTCTTC; CDR3: CASSLEAGFSYNEQFF; size: NA; J: TRBJ2-1; V: TRBV13; D: NA
DNA: TGTGCCAGCAGCTTGGCGGGGAACGTAGCCAATGAGCAGTTCTTC; CDR3: CASSLAGNVANEQFF; size: NA; J: TRBJ2-1; V: TRBV5-6; D: NA
DNA: TGCGCCAGCAGCTTGCTGGGAGGAACTAATGAAAAACTGTTTTTT; CDR3: CASSLLGGTNEKLFF; size: few; J: TRBJ1-4; V: TRBV5-1; D: NA
DNA: TGTGCCAGCAGTTACTCTTTCGGTCTAAGTGAAGCTTTCTTT; CDR3: CASSYSFGLSEAFF; size: NA; J: TRBJ1-1; V: TRBV6-5; D: NA
DNA: TGTGCCATCAGTGAGTCCCTGACAGCGACTAGCAATCAGCCCCAGCATTTT; CDR3: CAISESLTATSNQPQHF; size: NA; J: TRBJ1-5; V: TRBV10-3; D: NA
DNA: TGTGCCAGTAGTATACTGGCCGGGACAGGGGGCCGGGAGCTGTTTTTT; CDR3: CASSILAGTGGRELFF; size: NA; J: TRBJ2-2; V: TRBV19; D: TRBD1
DNA: TGTGCCAGCAGCTTCCCACCAGCGGGGGGCGGGGTCACCGGGGAGCTGTTTTTT; CDR3: CASSFPPAGGGVTGELFF; size: NA; J: TRBJ2-2; V: TRBV7-2; D: TRBD2
DNA: TGTGCCAGTCACTCATCCTCCTACGAGCAGTACTTC; CDR3: CASHSSSYEQYF; size: NA; J: TRBJ2-7; V: TRBV6-1; D: NA
DNA: TGTGCCAGCTCACCTGGTGGTCAGGCCCAAGAGACCCAGTACTTC; CDR3: CASSPGGQAQETQYF; size: few; J: TRBJ2-5; V: TRBV18; D: NA
DNA: TGCGCCAGCAGCTGGGGGACAGGGGGTAGCGATGAGCAGTTCTTC; CDR3: CASSWGTGGSDEQFF; size: few; J: TRBJ2-1; V: TRBV5-1; D: TRBD1
DNA: TGTGCTAGTGGTTCTGACTATGGCTACACCTTC; CDR3: CASGSDYGYTF; size: NA; J: TRBJ1-2; V: TRBV12-5; D: NA
DNA: TGTGCCAGCAGTCCCCCGGGACAGACTCCCTATGGCTACACCTTC; CDR3: CASSPPGQTPYGYTF; size: NA; J: TRBJ1-2; V: TRBV28; D: TRBD1